The clone carrying this T cell receptor (beta chain) was counted a few times. Its specificity is unknown. Germline CDR1 ENHRY, CDR2 SYGVKD. The germline V and J ends were trimmed by 7 bases and 4 bases, with 8 bases remaining between them. This CDR3 is built from 12 residues. This sample was included in a study of cytomegalovirus exposure and HLA in healthy donors. Use of 60 Vbeta and 13 Jbeta primers characterized the PCR. Repertoires were generated with immunoSEQ multiplex PCR, while TCRdb's copy carries only in-frame clones and drops some. The sample lists 200,000 to 300,000 clones; around 81% were seen once. General study findings and limits: The authors considered a cluster of highly shared sequence variants likely to be a sequencing artifact. Previously analyzed data showed that most TCR beta V segments were productive at a frequency of about 87% or about 30%.

This clonotype originated in a woman aged 60 to 75 in good health and CMV-seropositive. Sequenced input: PBMCs. The V and J genes are TRBV10-3 and TRBJ2-1; D is undetermined. The CDR3 DNA is TGTGCCATCAACAGTCCGTACAATGAGCAGTTCTTC. Amino acid sequence: CAINSPYNEQFF.